One and the same sample provided the 11 T cell receptor beta chains below, sequenced in a study of shared clonotypes between healthy human individuals. The data were produced by immunoSEQ multiplex PCR, yet TCRdb's version contains in-frame clones alone and is incomplete. This sample carries about 1.1 million clones, approximately 78% of them seen once, and the ten largest clones take approximately 0.52%. Material for sequencing was memory CD4+ T cells from PBMCs. The subset denotes: CD45RA-negative fraction. The receptors derive from a man between 18 and 29 years old in good health. Some clones in this sample may be carry-over from other donors' samples.

This rearrangement joins TRBV6-5 to TRBJ2-1; D may match TRBD1 or TRBD2 (5 bases each). V shed 2 bases and J shed 4 bases, with 9 bases lying between them. CDR3 size: 14 residues. The germline V gene encodes CDR1 MNHEY and CDR2 SVGAGI. The CDR3 spells CASSYRGRYNEQFF. The CDR3 DNA reads as TGTGCCAGCAGTTACCGGGGCCGATACAATGAGCAGTTCTTC.

V gene TRBV5-1 combines with J gene TRBJ1-1, with D maybe TRBD1 (5 bases). Per germline, CDR1 SGHRS and CDR2 YFSETQ. The ends were cut back, 1 base at V and 6 bases at J, with 13 bases in the middle. This CDR3 is 14 amino acids long. The CDR3 DNA is TGCGCCAGCAGCTTGCCGGGGCTTGGCGCTGAAGCTTTCTTT. It codes for CASSLPGLGAEAFF.

The V and J genes are TRBV5-3 and TRBJ1-4; 9 bases align to TRBD1. TRBV5-3 is sorted into the ORF group, with uncertain function. The CDR3 is made up of 14 amino acids. The V and J ends lost 4 bases and 6 bases, in that order; junction bases with no gene match: 4. The CDR3 spells CARSRDRDYEKLFF. CDR3 DNA sequence: TGTGCCAGAAGCCGGGACAGGGACTATGAAAAACTGTTTTTT.

The CDR3 here is CASSVIGTGAGTEAFF. The CDR3 region has the DNA TGTGCCAGTAGCGTCATTGGGACAGGGGCTGGTACTGAAGCTTTCTTT. V usage is TRBV19 and J usage is TRBJ1-1; 10 bases match TRBD1. The V segment lost 6 bases and the J segment 5 bases; nucleotides outside the gene matches: 12. CDR1 and CDR2 from the germline V gene are LNHDA and SQIVND (reference sequence). CDR3 length equals 16 residues. The full variable domain, its missing parts supplied by reference TRBV19 and TRBJ1-1, is DGGITQSPKYLFRKEGQNVTLSCEQNLNHDAMYWYRQDPGQGLRLIYYSQIVNDFQKGDIAEGYSVSREKKESFPLTVTSAQKNPTAFYLCASSVIGTGAGTEAFFGQGTRLTVV.

The chain combines TRBV7-2 with TRBJ2-4; no clear D gene. Trimming took 1 base from V and 6 from J, leaving 4 bases between them. The CDR3 is made up of 12 amino acids. Germline lookup yields CDR1 SGHTA and CDR2 FQGNSA. The CDR3 coding sequence is TGTGCCAGCAGCTTAGGGGGAAACATTCAGTACTTC. Amino acids: CASSLGGNIQYF.

The chain couples TRBV19 to TRBJ1-5, with TRBD1 identical over 8 bases. CDR1 and CDR2 (germline): LNHDA, SQIVND (reference sequence). J lost 5 bases, V lost 2 bases, and 8 bases had no gene match. CDR3 size: 16 residues. The CDR3 loop is CASSIWGQGADQPQHF. The CDR3 DNA reads TGTGCCAGTAGTATATGGGGGCAGGGGGCTGATCAGCCCCAGCATTTT.

The rearrangement links TRBV19 to TRBJ1-2, with 8 bases identical to TRBD1. Germline CDR1 reads LNHDA; CDR2 reads SQIVND (reference sequence). The CDR3 runs to 13 residues. The V gene end was trimmed by 7 bases and the J gene end by 4 bases; junction bases not matched to a gene: 5. The CDR3: CASTPGQAYGYTF. In DNA form, the CDR3 reads TGTGCCAGTACCCCGGGACAGGCCTATGGCTACACCTTC.

The rearrangement links TRBV29-1 to TRBJ2-1; 10 bases agree with TRBD2. V lost 6 bases, J lost 4 bases, and 3 bases stayed unmatched. CDR3 length equals 13 residues. Germline CDR1 is SQVTM and CDR2 is ANQGSEA. Written as DNA, the CDR3 is TGCAGCGTCGGGACTAGCGCTTACAATGAGCAGTTCTTC. Translating it yields CSVGTSAYNEQFF.

The chain uses TRBV4-2 and TRBJ2-6; 7 bases map to TRBD1. This CDR3 contains 16 residues. J gave up 0 bases and V 6 bases, and 5 bases lay outside the gene matches. Germline CDR1 reads LGHNA; CDR2 reads YNFKEQ. Here the CDR3 reads CASSPTGDSGANVLTF. The CDR3 nucleotides read TGTGCCAGCAGTCCTACAGGGGACTCTGGGGCCAACGTCCTGACTTTC.

The chain recombines TRBV4-2 with TRBJ2-7; D is unclear. V lost 1 base, J lost 6 bases, and 4 bases lay in between. Germline V gives CDR1 LGHNA, CDR2 YNFKEQ. The CDR3 has 11 amino acids. The CDR3 sequence: CASSQAAEQYF. DNA for the CDR3: TGTGCCAGCAGCCAAGCGGCCGAGCAGTACTTC.

This chain joins TRBV6-5 and TRBJ2-5; TRBD1 aligns across 8 bases. TRBJ2-7 matches the DNA end more closely, so the J call is doubtful. Germline V gene lookup returns CDR1 MNHEY and CDR2 SVGAGI. The CDR3 consists of 13 residues. CDR3 DNA: TGTGCCAGCACCAGAGGACAGGGCGACGAGCAGTACTTC. Protein sequence: CASTRGQGDEQYF.